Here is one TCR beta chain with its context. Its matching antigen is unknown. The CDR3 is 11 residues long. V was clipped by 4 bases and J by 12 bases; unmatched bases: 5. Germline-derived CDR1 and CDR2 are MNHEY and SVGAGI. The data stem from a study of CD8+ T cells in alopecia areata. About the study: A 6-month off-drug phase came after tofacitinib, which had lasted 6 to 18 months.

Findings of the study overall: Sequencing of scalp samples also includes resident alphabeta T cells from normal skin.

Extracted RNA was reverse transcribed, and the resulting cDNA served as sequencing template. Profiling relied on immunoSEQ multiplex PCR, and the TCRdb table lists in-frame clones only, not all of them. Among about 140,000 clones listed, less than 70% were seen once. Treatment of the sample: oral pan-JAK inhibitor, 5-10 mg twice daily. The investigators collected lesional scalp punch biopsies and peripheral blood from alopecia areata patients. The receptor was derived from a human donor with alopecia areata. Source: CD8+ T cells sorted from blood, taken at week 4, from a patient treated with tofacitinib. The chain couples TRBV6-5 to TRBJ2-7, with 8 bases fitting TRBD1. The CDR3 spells CASSSGGAVYF. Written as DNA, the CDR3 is TGTGCCAGCAGTTCAGGGGGCGCGGTGTACTTC.